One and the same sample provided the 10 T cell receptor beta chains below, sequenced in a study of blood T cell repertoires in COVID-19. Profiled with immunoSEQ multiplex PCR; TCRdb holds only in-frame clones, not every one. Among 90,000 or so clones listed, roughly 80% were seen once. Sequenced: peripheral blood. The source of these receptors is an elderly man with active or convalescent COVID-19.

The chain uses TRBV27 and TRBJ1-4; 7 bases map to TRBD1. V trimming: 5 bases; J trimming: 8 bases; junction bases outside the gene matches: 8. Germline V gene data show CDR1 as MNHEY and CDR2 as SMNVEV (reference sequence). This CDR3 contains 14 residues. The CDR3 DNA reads TGTGCCAGCAGTCCGCGGGACAGAAGAGAAAAACTGTTTTTT. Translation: CASSPRDRREKLFF.

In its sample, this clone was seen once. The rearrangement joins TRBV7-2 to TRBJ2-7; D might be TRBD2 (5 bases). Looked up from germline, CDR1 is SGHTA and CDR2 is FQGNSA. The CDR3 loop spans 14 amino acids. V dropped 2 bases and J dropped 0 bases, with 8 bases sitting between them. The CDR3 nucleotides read TGTGCCAGCAGCTTACGGGCGGGCTCCTACGAGCAGTACTTC. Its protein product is CASSLRAGSYEQYF.

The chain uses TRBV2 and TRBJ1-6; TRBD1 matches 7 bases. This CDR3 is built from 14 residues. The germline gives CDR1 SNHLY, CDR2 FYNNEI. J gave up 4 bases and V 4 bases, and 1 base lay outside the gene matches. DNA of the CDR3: TGTGCCAGCAGTGCGGACAGGTATAATTCACCCCTCCACTTT. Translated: CASSADRYNSPLHF.

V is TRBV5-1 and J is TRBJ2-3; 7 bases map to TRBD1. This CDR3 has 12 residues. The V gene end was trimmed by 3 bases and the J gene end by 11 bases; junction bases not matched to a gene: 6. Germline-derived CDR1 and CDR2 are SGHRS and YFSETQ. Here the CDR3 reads CASSSRTGEQYF. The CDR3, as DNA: TGCGCCAGCAGCTCTCGGACAGGAGAGCAGTATTTT. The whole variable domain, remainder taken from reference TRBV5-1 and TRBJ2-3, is KAGVTQTPRYLIKTRGQQVTLSCSPISGHRSVSWYQQTPGQGLQFLFEYFSETQRNKGNFPGRFSGRQFSNSRSEMNVSTLELGDSALYLCASSSRTGEQYFGPGTRLTVL.

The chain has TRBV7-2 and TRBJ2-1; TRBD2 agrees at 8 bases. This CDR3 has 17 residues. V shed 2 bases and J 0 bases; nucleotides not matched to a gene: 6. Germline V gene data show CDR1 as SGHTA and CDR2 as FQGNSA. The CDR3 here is CASSLYGGGISYNEQFF. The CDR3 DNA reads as TGTGCCAGCAGCTTATACGGGGGGGGGATCTCCTACAATGAGCAGTTCTTC.

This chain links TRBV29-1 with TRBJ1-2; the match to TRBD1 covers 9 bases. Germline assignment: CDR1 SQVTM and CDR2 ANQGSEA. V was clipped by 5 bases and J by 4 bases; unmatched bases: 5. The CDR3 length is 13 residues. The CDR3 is CSVYGTGSYGYTF. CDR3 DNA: TGCAGCGTTTACGGGACAGGGTCCTATGGCTACACCTTC.

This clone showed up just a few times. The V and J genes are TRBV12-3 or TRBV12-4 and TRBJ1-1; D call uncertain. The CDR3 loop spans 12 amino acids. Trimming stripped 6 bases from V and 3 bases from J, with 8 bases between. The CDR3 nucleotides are TGTGCCAGCAGGGGCAGTTACACTGAAGCTTTCTTT. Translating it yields CASRGSYTEAFF.

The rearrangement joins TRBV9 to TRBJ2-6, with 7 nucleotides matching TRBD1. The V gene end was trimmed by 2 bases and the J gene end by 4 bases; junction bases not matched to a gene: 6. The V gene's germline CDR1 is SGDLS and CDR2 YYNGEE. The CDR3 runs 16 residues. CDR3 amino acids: CASSVVTGAGANVLTF. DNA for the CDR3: TGTGCCAGCAGCGTGGTTACAGGGGCGGGGGCCAACGTCCTGACTTTC.

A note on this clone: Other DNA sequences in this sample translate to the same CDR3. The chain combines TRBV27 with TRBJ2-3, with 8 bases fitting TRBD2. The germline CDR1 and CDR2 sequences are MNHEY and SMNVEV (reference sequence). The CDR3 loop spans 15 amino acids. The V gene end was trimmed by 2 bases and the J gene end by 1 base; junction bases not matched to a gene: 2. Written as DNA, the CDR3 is TGTGCCAGCAGTTTACGGCGGGGGGGCACAGATACGCAGTATTTT. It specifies CASSLRRGGTDTQYF.

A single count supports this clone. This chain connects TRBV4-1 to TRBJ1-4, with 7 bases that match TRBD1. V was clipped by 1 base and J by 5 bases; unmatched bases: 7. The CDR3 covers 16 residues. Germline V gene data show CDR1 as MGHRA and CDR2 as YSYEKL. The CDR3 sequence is CASSQVRAGGNEKLFF. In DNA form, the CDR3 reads TGCGCCAGCAGCCAAGTTAGGGCAGGGGGAAATGAAAAACTGTTTTTT.